This entry concerns a single T cell receptor beta chain. What it recognizes is unknown. RNA served as the template for amplifying TCR beta CDR3 regions. HTBI-primed RT-PCR formed the first round, and a multiplex PCR formed the second. TCRdb re-called the multiplex PCR reads through MiXCR, storing one row per CDR3 protein. This sample carries 620,000 or so distinct CDR3 sequences, 22% of them seen once, and the ten largest clones take around 6.9%. V gave up 4 bases and J gave up 6 bases, with 15 bases separating them. The CDR3 loop spans 15 amino acids. CDR1 SGHAT and CDR2 FQNNGV come from the germline V gene. The data were taken from a study of Graves' ophthalmopathy and Graves' hyperthyroidism. Study at large: Peripheral blood sampling occurred at initial diagnosis, before any treatment. Findings of the study overall: Most thyroid clonotypes expanded beyond 0.001 frequency were also found in blood. A 13-signature model separated ophthalmopathy from stable hyperthyroidism, reaching 85% to 90% sensitivity and 80% to 83% specificity cross-validated.

Stable hyperthyroidism meant no ophthalmopathy within 18 months of follow-up. This clonotype was sampled from a woman aged 18-30 years with stable Graves' hyperthyroidism. Some clones in this sample may be carry-over from other donors' samples. The sample taken for sequencing was peripheral blood. The rearrangement uses TRBV11-2 and TRBJ2-2; D gene unclear. This CDR3 reads CASSSSDPWPGELFF. The CDR3 DNA follows: TGTGCCAGCAGCTCCTCGGACCCTTGGCCCGGGGAGCTGTTTTTT.